This T cell receptor (beta chain) comes out of a study of blood T cell repertoires in COVID-19. The wider study: COVID-19 samples from acute and convalescent phases originated in the United States, Italy and Spain. Sample material is recorded as cDNA or gDNA derived from T cells, B-cell-depleted T cells, or PBMCs.

V lost 6 bases, J lost 6 bases, and 14 bases lay in between. The CDR3 extends over 13 amino acids. Germline assignment: CDR1 MNHEY and CDR2 SMNVEV (reference sequence). While infection was still active, Seattle patients were enrolled and then followed longitudinally. Study processing details: Using reference gene primer amplification, nucleated cell counts were estimated. Sequenced by immunoSEQ multiplex PCR; TCRdb stores in-frame clones only, minus some. The V and J calls and the clone size are those of that table, but D and trimming were determined from the DNA. Here the sample spans roughly 410,000 clones, about 89% being singletons.

The clonotype was recovered from a woman aged 40 to 50 with COVID-19, enrolled during active disease. Sequenced material: peripheral blood. The chain uses TRBV27 and TRBJ1-2, with a possible D match to TRBD1 (6 bases). CDR3 DNA: TGTGCCAGCAGGCTGGACAGACGAGATGGCTACACCTTC. This encodes CASRLDRRDGYTF.